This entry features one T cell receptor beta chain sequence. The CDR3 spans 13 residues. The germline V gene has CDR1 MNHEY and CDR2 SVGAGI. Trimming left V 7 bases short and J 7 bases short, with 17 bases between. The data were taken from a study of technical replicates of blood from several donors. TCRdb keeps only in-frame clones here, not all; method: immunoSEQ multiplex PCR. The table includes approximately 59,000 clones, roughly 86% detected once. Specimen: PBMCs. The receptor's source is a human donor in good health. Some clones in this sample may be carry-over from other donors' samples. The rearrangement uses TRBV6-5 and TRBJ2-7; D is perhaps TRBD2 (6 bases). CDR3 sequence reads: CASTGGTPGEQYF. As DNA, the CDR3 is TGTGCCAGCACGGGCGGGACCCCGGGTGAGCAGTACTTC.